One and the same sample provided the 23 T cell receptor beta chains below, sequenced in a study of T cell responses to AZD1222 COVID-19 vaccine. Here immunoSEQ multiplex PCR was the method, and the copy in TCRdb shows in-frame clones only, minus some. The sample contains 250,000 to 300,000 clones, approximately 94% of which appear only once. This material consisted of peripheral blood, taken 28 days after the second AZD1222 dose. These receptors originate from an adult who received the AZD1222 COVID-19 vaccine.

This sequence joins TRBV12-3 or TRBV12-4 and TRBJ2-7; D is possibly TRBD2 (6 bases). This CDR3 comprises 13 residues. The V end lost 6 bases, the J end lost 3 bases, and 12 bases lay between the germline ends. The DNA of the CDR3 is TGTGCCAGCAGCCCCGGGACTGTCTACGAGCAGTACTTC. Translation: CASSPGTVYEQYF.

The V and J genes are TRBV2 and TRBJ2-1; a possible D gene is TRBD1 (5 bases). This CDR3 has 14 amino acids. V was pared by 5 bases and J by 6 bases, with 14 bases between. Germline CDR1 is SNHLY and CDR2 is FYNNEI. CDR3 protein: CASSTYRILNEQFF. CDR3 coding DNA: TGTGCCAGCAGTACCTACAGGATTCTCAATGAGCAGTTCTTC.

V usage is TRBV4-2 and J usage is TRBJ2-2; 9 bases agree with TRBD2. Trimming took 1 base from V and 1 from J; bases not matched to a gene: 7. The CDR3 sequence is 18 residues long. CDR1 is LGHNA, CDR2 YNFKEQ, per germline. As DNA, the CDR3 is TGTGCCAGCAGCCAAGGGGAACCAGCGGGGGGGAACACCGGGGAGCTGTTTTTT. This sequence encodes CASSQGEPAGGNTGELFF.

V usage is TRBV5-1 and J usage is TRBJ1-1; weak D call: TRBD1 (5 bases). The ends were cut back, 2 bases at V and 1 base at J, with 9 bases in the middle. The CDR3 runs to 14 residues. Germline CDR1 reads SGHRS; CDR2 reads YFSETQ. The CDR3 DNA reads TGCGCCAGCAGCTTTCAGGGAGGGAACACTGAAGCTTTCTTT. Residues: CASSFQGGNTEAFF.

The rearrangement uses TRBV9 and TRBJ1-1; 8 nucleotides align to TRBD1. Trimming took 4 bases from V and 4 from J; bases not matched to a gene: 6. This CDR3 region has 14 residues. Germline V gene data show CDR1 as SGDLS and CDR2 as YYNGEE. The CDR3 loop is CASSPQGASTEAFF. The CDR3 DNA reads TGTGCCAGCAGCCCCCAGGGGGCGAGCACTGAAGCTTTCTTT.

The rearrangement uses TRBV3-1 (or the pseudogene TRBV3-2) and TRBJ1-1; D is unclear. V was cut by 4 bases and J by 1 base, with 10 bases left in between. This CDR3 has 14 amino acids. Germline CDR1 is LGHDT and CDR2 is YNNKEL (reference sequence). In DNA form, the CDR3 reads TGTGCCAGCAGCCCACATGTTACGAACACTGAAGCTTTCTTT. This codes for CASSPHVTNTEAFF.

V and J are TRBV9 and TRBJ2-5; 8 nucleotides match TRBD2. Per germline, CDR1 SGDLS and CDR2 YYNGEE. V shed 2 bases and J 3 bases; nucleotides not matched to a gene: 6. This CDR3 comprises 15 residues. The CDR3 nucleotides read TGTGCCAGCAGCGTCGGGCGGGGGGCAGAAGAGACCCAGTACTTC. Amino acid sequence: CASSVGRGAEETQYF.

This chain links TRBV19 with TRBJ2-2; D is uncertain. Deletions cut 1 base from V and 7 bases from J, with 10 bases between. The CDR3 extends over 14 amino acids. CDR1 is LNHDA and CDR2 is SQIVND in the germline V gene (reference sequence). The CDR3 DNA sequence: TGTGCCAGTAGTATAGGGTATAAAATCGGGGAGCTGTTTTTT. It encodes CASSIGYKIGELFF.

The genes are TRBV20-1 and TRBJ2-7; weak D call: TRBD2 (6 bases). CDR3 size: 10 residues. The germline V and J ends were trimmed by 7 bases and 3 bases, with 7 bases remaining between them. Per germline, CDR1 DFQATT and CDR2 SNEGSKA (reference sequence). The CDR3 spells CSGGDYEQYF. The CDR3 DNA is TGCAGTGGGGGGGACTACGAGCAGTACTTC.

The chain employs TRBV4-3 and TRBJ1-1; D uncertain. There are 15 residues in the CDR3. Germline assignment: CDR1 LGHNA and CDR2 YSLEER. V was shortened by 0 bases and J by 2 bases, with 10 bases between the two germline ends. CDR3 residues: CASSQDADTNTEAFF. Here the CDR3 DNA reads TGCGCCAGCAGCCAAGATGCAGATACTAACACTGAAGCTTTCTTT.

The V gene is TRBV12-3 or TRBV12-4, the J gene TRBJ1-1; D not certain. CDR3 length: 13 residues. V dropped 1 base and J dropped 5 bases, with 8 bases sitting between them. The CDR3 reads CASSLGQKTEAFF. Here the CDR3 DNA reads TGTGCCAGCAGTTTAGGGCAGAAGACTGAAGCTTTCTTT.

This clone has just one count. CDR3 sequence: CATSPDRGRNQPQHF. CDR3 bases: TGTGCCACCAGCCCCGACAGGGGCCGTAATCAGCCCCAGCATTTT. The V and J genes are TRBV15 and TRBJ1-5; the match to TRBD1 covers 8 bases. J gave up 4 bases and V 5 bases, and 7 bases lay outside the gene matches. The CDR3 runs 15 residues. Germline V gene data show CDR1 as LNHNV and CDR2 as YYDKDF (reference sequence).

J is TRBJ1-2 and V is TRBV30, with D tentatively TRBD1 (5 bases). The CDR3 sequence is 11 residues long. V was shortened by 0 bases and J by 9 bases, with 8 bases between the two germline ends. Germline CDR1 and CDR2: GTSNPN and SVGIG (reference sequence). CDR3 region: CAWSVRDRYTF. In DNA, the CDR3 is TGTGCCTGGAGTGTTAGGGACCGCTACACCTTC.

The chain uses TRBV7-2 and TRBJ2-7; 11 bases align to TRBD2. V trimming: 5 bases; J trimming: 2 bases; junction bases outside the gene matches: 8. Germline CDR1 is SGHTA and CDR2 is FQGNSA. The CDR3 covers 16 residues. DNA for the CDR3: TGTGCCAGCAGCCCCTATCCGGGACTAGCGGCCTACGAGCAGTACTTC. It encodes CASSPYPGLAAYEQYF.

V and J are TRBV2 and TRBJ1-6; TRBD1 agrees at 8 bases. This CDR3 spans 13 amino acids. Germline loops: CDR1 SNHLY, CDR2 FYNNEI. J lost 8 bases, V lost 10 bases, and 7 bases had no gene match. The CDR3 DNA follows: TGTGCCACCAAACAGGGGGGGGATTCACCCCTCCACTTT. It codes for CATKQGGDSPLHF.

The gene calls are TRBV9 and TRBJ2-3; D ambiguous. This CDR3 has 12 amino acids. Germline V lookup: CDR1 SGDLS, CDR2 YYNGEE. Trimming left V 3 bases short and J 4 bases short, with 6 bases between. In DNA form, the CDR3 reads TGTGCCAGCAGCGGAATTGCAGATACGCAGTATTTT. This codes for CASSGIADTQYF.

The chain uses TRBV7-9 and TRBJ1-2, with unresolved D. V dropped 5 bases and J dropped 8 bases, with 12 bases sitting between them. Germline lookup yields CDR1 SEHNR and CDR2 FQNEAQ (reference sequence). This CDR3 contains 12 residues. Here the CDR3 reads CASSEMSEGYTF. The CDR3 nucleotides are TGTGCCAGCAGCGAAATGTCCGAAGGCTACACCTTC.

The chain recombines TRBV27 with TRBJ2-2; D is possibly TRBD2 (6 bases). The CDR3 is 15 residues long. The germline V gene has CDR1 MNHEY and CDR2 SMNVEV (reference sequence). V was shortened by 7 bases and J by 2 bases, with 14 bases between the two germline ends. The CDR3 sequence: CASTPGLGNTGELFF. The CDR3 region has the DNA TGTGCCAGCACCCCGGGACTGGGAAACACCGGGGAGCTGTTTTTT.

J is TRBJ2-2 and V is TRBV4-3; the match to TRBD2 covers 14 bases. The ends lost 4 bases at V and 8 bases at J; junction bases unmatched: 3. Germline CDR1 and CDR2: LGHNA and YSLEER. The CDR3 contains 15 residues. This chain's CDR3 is CASSRTSGRKGELFF. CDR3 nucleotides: TGCGCCAGCAGCCGGACTAGCGGGAGGAAAGGGGAGCTGTTTTTT.

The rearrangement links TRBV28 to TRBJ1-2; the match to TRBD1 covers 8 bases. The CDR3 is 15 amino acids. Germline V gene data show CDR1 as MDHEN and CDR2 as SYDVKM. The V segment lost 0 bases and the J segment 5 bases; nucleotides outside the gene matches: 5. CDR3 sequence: CASSLWTGELYGYTF. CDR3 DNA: TGTGCCAGCAGTTTATGGACAGGGGAATTGTATGGCTACACCTTC.

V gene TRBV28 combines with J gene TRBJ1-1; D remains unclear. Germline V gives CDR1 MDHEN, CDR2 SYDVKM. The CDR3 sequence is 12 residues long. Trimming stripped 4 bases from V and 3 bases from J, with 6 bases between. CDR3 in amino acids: CASSSQYTEAFF. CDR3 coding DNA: TGTGCCAGCAGTTCTCAATACACTGAAGCTTTCTTT.

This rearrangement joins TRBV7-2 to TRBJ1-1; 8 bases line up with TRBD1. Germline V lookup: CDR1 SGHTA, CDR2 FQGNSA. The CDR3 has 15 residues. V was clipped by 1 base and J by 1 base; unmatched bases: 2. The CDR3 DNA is TGTGCCAGCAGCTTAGGGGACAGGAGGAACACTGAAGCTTTCTTT. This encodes CASSLGDRRNTEAFF.

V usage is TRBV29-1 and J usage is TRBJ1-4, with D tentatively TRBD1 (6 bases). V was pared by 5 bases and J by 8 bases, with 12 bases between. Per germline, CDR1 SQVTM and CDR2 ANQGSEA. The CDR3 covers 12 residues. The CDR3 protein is CSVFTGTEKLFF. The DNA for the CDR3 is TGCAGCGTTTTCACAGGGACCGAAAAACTGTTTTTT. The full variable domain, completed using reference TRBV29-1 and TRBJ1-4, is SAVISQKPSRDICQRGTSLTIQCQVDSQVTMMFWYRQQPGQSLTLIATANQGSEATYESGFVIDKFPISRPNLTFSTLTVSNMSPEDSSIYLCSVFTGTEKLFFGSGTQLSVL.